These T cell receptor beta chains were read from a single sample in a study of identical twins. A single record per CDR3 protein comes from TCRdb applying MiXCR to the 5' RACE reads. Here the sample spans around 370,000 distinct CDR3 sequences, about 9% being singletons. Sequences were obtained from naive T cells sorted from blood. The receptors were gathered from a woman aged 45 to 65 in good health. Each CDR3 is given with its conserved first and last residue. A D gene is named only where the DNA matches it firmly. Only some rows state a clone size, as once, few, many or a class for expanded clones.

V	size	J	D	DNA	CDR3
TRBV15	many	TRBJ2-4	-	TGTGCCACCAGCCCGTGGAGAAACATTCAGTACTTC	CATSPWRNIQYF
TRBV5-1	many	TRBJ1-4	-	TGCGCCAGCAGCTTGACCCGGACTTATAATGAAAAACTGTTTTTT	CASSLTRTYNEKLFF
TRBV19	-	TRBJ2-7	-	TGTGCCAGTACCGAGGCAGGGCCCTACGAGCAGTACTTC	CASTEAGPYEQYF
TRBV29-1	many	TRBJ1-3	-	TGCAGCGTTGATCCGGGCTCTGGAAACACCATATATTTT	CSVDPGSGNTIYF
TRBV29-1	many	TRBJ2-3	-	TGCAGCGTTGACCTCGGGGAAACAGATACGCAGTATTTT	CSVDLGETDTQYF
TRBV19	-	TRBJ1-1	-	TGTGCCAGTAGTATTTTTCTCGGGACTGAAGCTTTCTTT	CASSIFLGTEAFF
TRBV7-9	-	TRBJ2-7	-	TGTGCCAGCAGTAACTGGTACGAGCAGTACTTC	CASSNWYEQYF
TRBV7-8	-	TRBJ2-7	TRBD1	TGTGCCAGCAGTTTAGACAGGGACGAGCAGTACTTC	CASSLDRDEQYF
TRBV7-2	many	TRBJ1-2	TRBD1	TGTGCCAGCAGCTTAGTCTCGACAGGGTCGTACGGAACAGACTACACCTTC	CASSLVSTGSYGTDYTF
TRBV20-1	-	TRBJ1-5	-	TGCAGTGCTAGTGCGGGACCAGAAATATCGCCCCAGCATTTT	CSASAGPEISPQHF
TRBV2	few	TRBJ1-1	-	TGTGCCAGCCGGGCGTCGTACTCCATGAACACTGAAGCTTTCTTT	CASRASYSMNTEAFF
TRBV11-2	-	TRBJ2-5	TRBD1	TGTGCCAGCAGCCCCGGGACAGGGTGGAAGGAGACCCAGTACTTC	CASSPGTGWKETQYF
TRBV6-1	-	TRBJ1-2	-	TGTGCCAGCAGTGAAGTTATAGGGCAGACTAACTATGGCTACACCTTC	CASSEVIGQTNYGYTF
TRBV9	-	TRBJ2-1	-	TGTGCCAGCAGCGGACCGATCGCTGGACCTTTCAATGAGCAGTTCTTC	CASSGPIAGPFNEQFF
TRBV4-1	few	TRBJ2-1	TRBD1	TGCGCCAGCAGCCAAGCGGACAGGGACTACAATGAGCAGTTCTTC	CASSQADRDYNEQFF